This T cell receptor beta chain appears in the sequencing data of a study of radiotherapy plus CTLA-4 blockade in lung cancer. Libraries were prepared by immunoSEQ multiplex PCR; TCRdb keeps only in-frame clonotypes and omits some of them. Of 55,000 to 80,000 clones listed, around 86% are singletons. Germline lookup yields CDR1 MNHEY and CDR2 SMNVEV (reference sequence). With V trimmed by 6 bases and J by 3 bases, 11 bases remained unmatched. The length of the CDR3 is 16 residues. The genes are TRBV27 and TRBJ2-1; 7 bases agree with TRBD2. The receptor was isolated from a human donor with non-small cell lung cancer that progressed on radiotherapy plus ipilimumab. The sequencing used peripheral blood, collected from a patient treated with radiotherapy plus ipilimumab. The DNA of the CDR3 is TGTGCCAGCAGCCCCCCACAGCGGGGCTTCTACAATGAGCAGTTCTTC. Translating gives CASSPPQRGFYNEQFF.